A selection of T cell receptor beta chains follows, all from one sample in a study of human T cells and chemical hapten exposure. TCRdb re-called the RACE reads with MiXCR, one entry per CDR3 protein. The sample carries roughly 380,000 distinct CDR3 sequences, about 6.3% recorded once. This material consisted of whole blood, taken in connection with sensitization to the hapten diphenylcyclopropenone (DPC). The receptors come from a woman aged 18-29 years with alopecia areata. Some clones in this sample may be carry-over from other donors' samples. The CDR3 runs from the conserved cysteine through the conserved F or W. Fields, in order: CDR3 length, D gene, V gene, clone size, J gene, CDR3 protein, CDR3 DNA. The D gene is left open where the match is weak. Rows may omit the clone size; those that give it use once, few, many or a size class.

>15|NA|TRBV29-1|NA|TRBJ2-3
CSVGEAGAYRDTQYF
TGCAGCGTCGGGGAGGCGGGGGCCTACCGGGATACGCAGTATTTT
>14|NA|TRBV14|many|TRBJ2-3
CASSQDLWPDTQYF
TGTGCCAGCAGCCAAGATTTATGGCCAGATACGCAGTATTTT
>12|TRBD2|TRBV12-3/TRBV12-4|few|TRBJ2-1
CASSPGGFEQFF
TGTGCCAGCAGCCCGGGGGGGTTTGAGCAGTTCTTC
>14|NA|TRBV14|few|TRBJ2-5
CASSQASGDETQYF
TGTGCCAGCAGCCAAGCTTCTGGGGATGAGACCCAGTACTTC
>12|NA|TRBV5-4|NA|TRBJ1-1
CASSFDNTEAFF
TGTGCCAGCAGCTTTGATAACACTGAAGCTTTCTTT
>14|NA|TRBV12-3/TRBV12-4|NA|TRBJ1-4
CASSFRQLNEKQFF
TGTGCCAGCAGTTTTAGGCAGCTTAATGAAAAACAGTTTTTT
>16|NA|TRBV12-3/TRBV12-4|few|TRBJ2-4
CASSPAFIGAKNIQYF
TGTGCCAGCAGTCCAGCGTTCATAGGGGCCAAAAACATTCAGTACTTC
>14|NA|TRBV7-9|few|TRBJ1-2
CASSLNKEHNGYTF
TGTGCCAGCAGCTTAAACAAGGAACACAATGGCTACACCTTC
>14|NA|TRBV4-1|many|TRBJ1-1
CASSQGQTALGAFF
TGCGCCAGCAGCCAAGGACAGACCGCTTTAGGGGCTTTCTTT
>16|NA|TRBV27|NA|TRBJ1-2
CASSKNGPLDNYGYTF
TGTGCCAGCAGTAAAAACGGACCGCTCGATAACTATGGCTACACCTTC
>14|NA|TRBV7-6|many|TRBJ1-6
CASSSTPYNSPLHF
TGTGCCAGCAGCTCGACACCTTATAATTCACCCCTCCACTTT
>17|NA|TRBV7-6|NA|TRBJ1-6
CASSLGAQGPYNSPLHF
TGTGCCAGCAGCTTAGGGGCCCAAGGGCCTTATAATTCACCCCTCCACTTT
>13|NA|TRBV12-3/TRBV12-4|few|TRBJ1-2
CASSLVVYAGYTF
TGTGCCAGCAGCCTCGTCGTTTATGCTGGCTACACCTTC
>16|NA|TRBV7-9|NA|TRBJ2-5
CASSDTGTAVQETQYF
TGTGCCAGCAGCGATACCGGGACGGCGGTCCAAGAGACCCAGTACTTC
>10|NA|TRBV2|few|TRBJ2-7
CASGENEQYF
TGTGCCAGCGGGGAAAACGAGCAGTACTTC
>13|NA|TRBV12-3/TRBV12-4|NA|TRBJ1-2
CASSLQTNYGYTF
TGTGCCAGCAGCCTACAGACCAACTATGGCTACACCTTC
>13|NA|TRBV12-3/TRBV12-4|many|TRBJ1-5
CASSFSGHQPQHF
TGTGCCAGCAGTTTCTCGGGGCATCAGCCCCAGCATTTT
>15|TRBD2|TRBV5-1|few|TRBJ2-7
CASGNSSAGGDEQYF
TGCGCCAGCGGGAATAGCTCCGCGGGGGGGGACGAGCAGTACTTC
>13|NA|TRBV4-1|NA|TRBJ1-1
CASSQPLNTEAFF
TGCGCCAGCAGCCAGCCGCTGAACACTGAAGCTTTCTTT
>13|NA|TRBV7-8|many|TRBJ1-4
CASSLTEVEKLFF
TGTGCCAGCAGCTTGACAGAGGTTGAAAAACTGTTTTTT
>15|NA|TRBV5-6|few|TRBJ2-3
CASSLVDRPTDTQYF
TGTGCCAGCAGCTTGGTAGACAGGCCCACAGATACGCAGTATTTT
>15|TRBD2|TRBV20-1|few|TRBJ2-2
CSARWTSENTGELFF
TGCAGTGCTAGGTGGACTAGCGAGAACACCGGGGAGCTGTTTTTT
>14|TRBD2|TRBV4-3|NA|TRBJ2-3
CASSQASGGVTQYF
TGCGCCAGCAGCCAAGCTAGCGGGGGGGTTACGCAGTATTTT
>16|NA|TRBV3-1|NA|TRBJ2-6
CASSQVMVAGANVLTF
TGTGCCAGCAGCCAGGTCATGGTAGCTGGGGCCAACGTCCTGACTTTC
>14|NA|TRBV4-3|many|TRBJ1-6
CASSQEGEASPLHF
TGCGCCAGCAGCCAAGAAGGGGAGGCTTCACCCCTCCACTTT
>12|TRBD2|TRBV2|NA|TRBJ2-7
CASSSGGVEQYF
TGTGCCAGCAGCAGCGGGGGGGTCGAGCAGTACTTC